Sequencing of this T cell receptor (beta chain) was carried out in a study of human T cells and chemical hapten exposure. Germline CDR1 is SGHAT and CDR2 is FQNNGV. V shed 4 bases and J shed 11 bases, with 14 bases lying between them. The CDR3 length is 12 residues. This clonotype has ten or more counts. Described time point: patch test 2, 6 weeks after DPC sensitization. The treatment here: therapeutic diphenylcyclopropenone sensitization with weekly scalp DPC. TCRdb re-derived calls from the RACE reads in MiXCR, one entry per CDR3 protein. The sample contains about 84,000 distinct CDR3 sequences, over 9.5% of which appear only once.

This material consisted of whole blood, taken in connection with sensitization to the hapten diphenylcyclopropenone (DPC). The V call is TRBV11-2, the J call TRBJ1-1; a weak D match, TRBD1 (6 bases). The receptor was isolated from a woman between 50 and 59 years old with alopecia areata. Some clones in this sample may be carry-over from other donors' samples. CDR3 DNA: TGTGCCAGCAGCTCCCAAAACAGGGACGCTTTCTTT. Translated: CASSSQNRDAFF. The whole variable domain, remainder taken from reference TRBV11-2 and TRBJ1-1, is EAGVAQSPRYKIIEKRQSVAFWCNPISGHATLYWYQQILGQGPKLLIQFQNNGVVDDSQLPKDRFSAERLKGVDSTLKIQPAKLEDSAVYLCASSSQNRDAFFGQGTRLTVV.